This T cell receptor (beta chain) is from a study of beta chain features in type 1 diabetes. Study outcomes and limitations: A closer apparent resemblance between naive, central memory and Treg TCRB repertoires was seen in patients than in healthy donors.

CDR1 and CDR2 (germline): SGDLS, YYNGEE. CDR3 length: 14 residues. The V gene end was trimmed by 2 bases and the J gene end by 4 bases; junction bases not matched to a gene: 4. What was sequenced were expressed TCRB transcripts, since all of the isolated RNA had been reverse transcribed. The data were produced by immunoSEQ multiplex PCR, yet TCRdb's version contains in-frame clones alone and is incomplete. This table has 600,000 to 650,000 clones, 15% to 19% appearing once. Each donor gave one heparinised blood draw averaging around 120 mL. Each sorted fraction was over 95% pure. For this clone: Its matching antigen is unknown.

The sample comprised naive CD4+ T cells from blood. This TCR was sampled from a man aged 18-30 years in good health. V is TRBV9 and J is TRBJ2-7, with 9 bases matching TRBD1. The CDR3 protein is CASSVGQGPYEQYF. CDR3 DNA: TGTGCCAGCAGCGTGGGACAGGGACCTTACGAGCAGTACTTC.